This T cell receptor beta chain originates from a study of T cell repertoires in cytomegalovirus infection. Study summary: Public TCR beta signatures were indicative of both CMV infection and a matching HLA type.

TCRdb used MiXCR to reprocess the reads, holding one entry per CDR3 protein. Found here are fewer than 700,000 distinct CDR3 sequences, roughly 26% of them singletons; the top ten hold less than 9.5%. This clonotype was counted ten times or more. The antigen remains unidentified. V lost 6 bases, J lost 0 bases, and 8 bases lay in between. The CDR3 loop spans 13 amino acids. Germline V gives CDR1 MNHEY, CDR2 SVGEGT. Whole-study findings and limits: HLA-C-restricted CMV-specific TCR beta clonotypes prevailed in the ex vivo response.

What was sequenced was CD8+ T cells from PBMCs. The source of this sequence is a human donor in good health (CMV status not recorded). Some clones in this sample may be carry-over from other donors' samples. This chain links TRBV6-2 or TRBV6-3 with TRBJ1-1, with D hard to call. CDR3 DNA sequence: TGTGCCAGCAGAAGGCTTATGAACACTGAAGCTTTCTTT. Its translation: CASRRLMNTEAFF.